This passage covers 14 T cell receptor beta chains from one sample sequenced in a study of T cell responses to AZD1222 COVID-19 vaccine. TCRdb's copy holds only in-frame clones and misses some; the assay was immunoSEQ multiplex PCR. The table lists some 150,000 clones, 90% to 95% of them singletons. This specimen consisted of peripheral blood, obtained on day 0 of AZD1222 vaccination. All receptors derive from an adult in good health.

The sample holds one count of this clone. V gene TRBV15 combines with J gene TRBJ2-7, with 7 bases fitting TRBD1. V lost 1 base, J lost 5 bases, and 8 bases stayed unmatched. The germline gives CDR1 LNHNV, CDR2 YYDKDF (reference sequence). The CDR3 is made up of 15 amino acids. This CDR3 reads CATSRGGRGSNEQYF. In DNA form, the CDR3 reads TGTGCCACCAGCAGAGGAGGCAGGGGGTCTAACGAGCAGTACTTC. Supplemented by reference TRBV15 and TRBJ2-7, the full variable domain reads DAMVIQNPRYQVTQFGKPVTLSCSQTLNHNVMYWYQQKSSQAPKLLFHYYDKDFNNEADTPDNFQSRRPNTSFCFLDIRSPGLGDTAMYLCATSRGGRGSNEQYFGPGTRLTVT.

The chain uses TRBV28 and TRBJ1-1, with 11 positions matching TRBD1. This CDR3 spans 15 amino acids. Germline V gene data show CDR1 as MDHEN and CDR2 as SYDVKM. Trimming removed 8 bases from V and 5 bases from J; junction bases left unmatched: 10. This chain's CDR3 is CASEKRTGGRTEAFF. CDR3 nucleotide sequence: TGTGCCAGCGAAAAACGGACAGGGGGCAGGACTGAAGCTTTCTTT.

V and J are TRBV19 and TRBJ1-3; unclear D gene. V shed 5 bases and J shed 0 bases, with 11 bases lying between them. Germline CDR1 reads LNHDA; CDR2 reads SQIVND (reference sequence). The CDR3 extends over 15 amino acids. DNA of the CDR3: TGTGCCAGTAGTCCACAGAGATTCTCTGGAAACACCATATATTTT. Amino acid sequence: CASSPQRFSGNTIYF.

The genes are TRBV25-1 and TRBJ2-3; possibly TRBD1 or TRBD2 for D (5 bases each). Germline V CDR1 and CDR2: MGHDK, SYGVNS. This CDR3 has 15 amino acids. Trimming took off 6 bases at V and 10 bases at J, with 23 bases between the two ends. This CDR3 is CASRDTGTSDGSQYF. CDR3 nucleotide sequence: TGTGCCAGCAGAGATACCGGGACCTCGGATGGGTCGCAGTATTTT.

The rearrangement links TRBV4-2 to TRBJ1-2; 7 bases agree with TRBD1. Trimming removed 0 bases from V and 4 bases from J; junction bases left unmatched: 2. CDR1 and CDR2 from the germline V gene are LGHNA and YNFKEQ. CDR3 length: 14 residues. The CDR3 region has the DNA TGTGCCAGCAGCCAAGATAGGACAGGCTATGGCTACACCTTC. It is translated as CASSQDRTGYGYTF.

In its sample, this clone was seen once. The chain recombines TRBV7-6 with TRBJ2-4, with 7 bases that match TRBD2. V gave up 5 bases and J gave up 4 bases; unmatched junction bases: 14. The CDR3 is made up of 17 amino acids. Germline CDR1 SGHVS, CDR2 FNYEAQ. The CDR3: CASSLGLEGGEKNIQYF. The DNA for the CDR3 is TGTGCCAGCAGCCTTGGGTTAGAGGGAGGGGAGAAAAACATTCAGTACTTC. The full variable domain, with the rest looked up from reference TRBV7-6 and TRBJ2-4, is GAGVSQSPRYKVTKRGQDVALRCDPISGHVSLYWYRQALGQGPEFLTYFNYEAQQDKSGLPNDRFSAERPEGSISTLTIQRTEQRDSAMYRCASSLGLEGGEKNIQYFGAGTRLSVL.

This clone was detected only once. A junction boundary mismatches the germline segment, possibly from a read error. CDR3 sequence reads: CASSEVHLFSYEQYF. In DNA form, the CDR3 reads TGTGCCAGCAGTGAAGTACACCTTTTCTCCTACGAACAGTACTTC. The chain has TRBV6-1 and TRBJ2-7; D unclear. The CDR3 runs to 15 residues. Germline V gives CDR1 MNHNS, CDR2 SASEGT.

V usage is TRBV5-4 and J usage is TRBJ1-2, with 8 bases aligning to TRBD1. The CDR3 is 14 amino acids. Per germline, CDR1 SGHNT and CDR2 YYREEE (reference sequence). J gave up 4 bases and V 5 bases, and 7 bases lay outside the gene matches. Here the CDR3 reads CASRFAGTGYGYTF. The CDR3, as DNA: TGTGCCAGCAGATTTGCCGGGACAGGCTATGGCTACACCTTC.

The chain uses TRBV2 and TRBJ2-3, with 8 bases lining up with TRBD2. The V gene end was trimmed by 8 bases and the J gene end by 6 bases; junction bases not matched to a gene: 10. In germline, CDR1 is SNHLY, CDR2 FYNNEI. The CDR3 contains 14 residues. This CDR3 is CASYPGRALDTQYF. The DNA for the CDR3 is TGTGCCAGCTACCCCGGGAGGGCACTGGATACGCAGTATTTT.

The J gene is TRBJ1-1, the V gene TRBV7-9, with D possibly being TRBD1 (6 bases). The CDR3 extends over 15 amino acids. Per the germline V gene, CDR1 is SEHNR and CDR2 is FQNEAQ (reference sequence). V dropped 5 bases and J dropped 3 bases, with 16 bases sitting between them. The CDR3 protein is CASSPMGRGDTEAFF. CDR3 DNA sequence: TGTGCCAGCAGCCCGATGGGGAGGGGGGACACTGAAGCTTTCTTT.

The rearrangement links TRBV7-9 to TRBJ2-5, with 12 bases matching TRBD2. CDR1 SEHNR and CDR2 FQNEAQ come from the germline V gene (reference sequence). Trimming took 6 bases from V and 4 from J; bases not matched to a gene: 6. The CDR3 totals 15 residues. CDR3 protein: CASRQRLAGVETQYF. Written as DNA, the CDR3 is TGTGCCAGCAGACAACGACTAGCGGGAGTAGAGACCCAGTACTTC.

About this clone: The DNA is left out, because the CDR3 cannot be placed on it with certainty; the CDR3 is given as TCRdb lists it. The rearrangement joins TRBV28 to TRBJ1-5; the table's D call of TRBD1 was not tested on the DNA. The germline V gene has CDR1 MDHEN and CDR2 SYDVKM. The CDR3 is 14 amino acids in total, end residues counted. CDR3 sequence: CASTSVPDNQPQHF.

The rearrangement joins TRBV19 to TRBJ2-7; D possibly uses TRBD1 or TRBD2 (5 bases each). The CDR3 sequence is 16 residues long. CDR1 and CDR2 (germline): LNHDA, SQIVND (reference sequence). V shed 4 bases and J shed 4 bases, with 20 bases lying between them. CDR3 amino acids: CASSTPRGPSNYEQYF. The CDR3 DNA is TGTGCCAGTAGTACTCCGAGGGGACCCTCCAATTACGAGCAGTACTTC.

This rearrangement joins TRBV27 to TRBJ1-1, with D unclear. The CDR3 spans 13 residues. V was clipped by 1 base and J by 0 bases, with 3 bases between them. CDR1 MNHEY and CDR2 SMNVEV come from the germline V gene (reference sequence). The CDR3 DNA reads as TGTGCCAGCAGTTTATTGGTGAACACTGAAGCTTTCTTT. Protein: CASSLLVNTEAFF.